The rows below give T cell receptor beta chains drawn from one sample of a study of glioma-infiltrating T cells after dendritic cell vaccination. Sequenced by immunoSEQ multiplex PCR; TCRdb stores in-frame clones only, minus some. The sample shows about 92,000 clones, around 86% of them seen only once. Sequencing used blood, obtained before dendritic cell vaccination. The receptors derive from a human donor with glioblastoma. The CDR3 runs from the conserved cysteine through the conserved F or W. Fields, in order: J gene, clone size, V gene, D gene, CDR3 protein, CDR3 DNA. A D gene is named only where the DNA matches it firmly. Clone size is not always given. Where it is, it says once, few, many or a class for expanded clones.

j_gene: TRBJ2-7
abundance: NA
v_gene: TRBV19
d_gene: NA
CDR3aa: CASSIQTGYEQYF
CDR3nt: TGTGCCAGTAGTATACAGACAGGTTACGAGCAGTACTTC

j_gene: TRBJ2-7
abundance: NA
v_gene: TRBV6-5
d_gene: TRBD1
CDR3aa: CASSAGTGLVYEQYF
CDR3nt: TGTGCCAGCAGTGCCGGGACAGGCTTGGTTTACGAGCAGTACTTC

j_gene: TRBJ2-7
abundance: NA
v_gene: TRBV11-1
d_gene: NA
CDR3aa: CASSLQRTAYEQYF
CDR3nt: TGTGCCAGCAGCTTACAAAGGACAGCCTACGAGCAGTACTTC

j_gene: TRBJ2-7
abundance: NA
v_gene: TRBV5-4
d_gene: TRBD1
CDR3aa: CASSIGTGNEQYF
CDR3nt: TGTGCCAGCAGCATCGGGACAGGGAACGAGCAGTACTTC

j_gene: TRBJ1-3
abundance: NA
v_gene: TRBV28
d_gene: NA
CDR3aa: CASSFWFTDSGNTIYF
CDR3nt: TGTGCCAGCAGTTTTTGGTTCACAGACTCTGGAAACACCATATATTTT

j_gene: TRBJ2-5
abundance: once
v_gene: TRBV7-9
d_gene: TRBD2
CDR3aa: CASSPRLAGGPETQYF
CDR3nt: TGTGCCAGCAGCCCCAGACTAGCGGGGGGCCCGGAGACCCAGTACTTC

j_gene: TRBJ1-2
abundance: once
v_gene: TRBV7-2
d_gene: TRBD1
CDR3aa: CASSLTPGDRGFGYTF
CDR3nt: TGTGCCAGCAGCCTCACGCCGGGGGACAGGGGGTTCGGCTACACCTTC

j_gene: TRBJ2-1
abundance: NA
v_gene: TRBV7-7
d_gene: TRBD2
CDR3aa: CASSPQPSSGREYNEQFF
CDR3nt: TGTGCCAGCAGCCCCCAACCAAGTAGCGGGAGAGAATACAATGAGCAGTTCTTC

j_gene: TRBJ2-5
abundance: few
v_gene: TRBV7-2
d_gene: NA
CDR3aa: CASSSYQETQYF
CDR3nt: TGTGCCAGCAGCTCCTACCAAGAGACCCAGTACTTC

j_gene: TRBJ2-1
abundance: NA
v_gene: TRBV28
d_gene: TRBD2
CDR3aa: CASRVSGSQGEQFF
CDR3nt: TGTGCCAGCAGAGTTAGCGGGAGCCAAGGTGAGCAGTTCTTC

j_gene: TRBJ1-4
abundance: NA
v_gene: TRBV5-6
d_gene: TRBD1
CDR3aa: CASSSDREGEKLFF
CDR3nt: TGTGCCAGCAGCTCGGACAGGGAAGGTGAAAAACTGTTTTTT

j_gene: TRBJ2-2
abundance: NA
v_gene: TRBV2
d_gene: NA
CDR3aa: CASKEWASESTGELFF
CDR3nt: TGTGCCAGCAAAGAATGGGCTAGCGAGAGCACCGGGGAGCTGTTTTTT

j_gene: TRBJ2-7
abundance: NA
v_gene: TRBV10-3
d_gene: TRBD2
CDR3aa: CAISERAGIYEQYF
CDR3nt: TGTGCCATCAGTGAACGAGCGGGGATCTACGAGCAGTACTTC

j_gene: TRBJ2-7
abundance: NA
v_gene: TRBV7-2
d_gene: NA
CDR3aa: CASSLRSHEQYF
CDR3nt: TGTGCCAGCAGCTTACGGTCGCACGAGCAGTACTTC

j_gene: TRBJ2-7
abundance: NA
v_gene: TRBV6-6
d_gene: TRBD2
CDR3aa: CASSSSGTSGYEQYF
CDR3nt: TGTGCCAGCAGTTCCTCCGGGACTAGCGGCTACGAGCAGTACTTC

j_gene: TRBJ2-5
abundance: once
v_gene: TRBV7-9
d_gene: TRBD2
CDR3aa: CASSPILAGGQETQYF
CDR3nt: TGTGCCAGCAGCCCAATACTAGCGGGGGGACAAGAGACCCAGTACTTC

j_gene: TRBJ1-3
abundance: NA
v_gene: TRBV30
d_gene: NA
CDR3aa: CAWSLQSLSGNTIYF
CDR3nt: TGTGCCTGGAGTTTACAGTCTCTCTCTGGAAACACCATATATTTT

j_gene: TRBJ2-7
abundance: NA
v_gene: TRBV4-1
d_gene: TRBD1
CDR3aa: CASSRTPGQDNEQYF
CDR3nt: TGCGCCAGCAGCCGAACCCCCGGACAGGATAACGAGCAGTACTTC

j_gene: TRBJ2-7
abundance: NA
v_gene: TRBV29-1
d_gene: NA
CDR3aa: CSVERVASYEQYF
CDR3nt: TGCAGCGTTGAACGGGTCGCGAGCTACGAGCAGTACTTC

j_gene: TRBJ2-7
abundance: NA
v_gene: TRBV5-1
d_gene: NA
CDR3aa: CASSLAFSGTYEQYF
CDR3nt: TGCGCCAGCAGCTTGGCCTTTAGCGGCACTTACGAGCAGTACTTC

j_gene: TRBJ2-7
abundance: many
v_gene: TRBV2
d_gene: TRBD1
CDR3aa: CASRRQTTGDEQYF
CDR3nt: TGTGCCAGCCGCCGGCAGACTACAGGGGATGAGCAGTACTTC

j_gene: TRBJ1-1
abundance: NA
v_gene: TRBV6-5
d_gene: NA
CDR3aa: CASSPLRGTEAFF
CDR3nt: TGTGCCAGCAGTCCACTGCGGGGCACTGAAGCTTTCTTT

j_gene: TRBJ2-7
abundance: NA
v_gene: TRBV27
d_gene: NA
CDR3aa: CASSFTSSYEQYF
CDR3nt: TGTGCCAGCAGTTTCACTAGCTCCTACGAGCAGTACTTC

j_gene: TRBJ2-3
abundance: NA
v_gene: TRBV19
d_gene: NA
CDR3aa: CASKGQVTDTQYF
CDR3nt: TGTGCCAGTAAGGGGCAGGTCACAGATACGCAGTATTTT

j_gene: TRBJ1-1
abundance: once
v_gene: TRBV7-3
d_gene: TRBD1
CDR3aa: CASSSYRGRTEAFF
CDR3nt: TGTGCCAGCAGCTCATACAGGGGGAGGACTGAAGCTTTCTTT

j_gene: TRBJ1-2
abundance: NA
v_gene: TRBV29-1
d_gene: NA
CDR3aa: CSVEDRSGVGYGYTF
CDR3nt: TGCAGCGTTGAAGATAGGTCAGGGGTGGGGTATGGCTACACCTTC

j_gene: TRBJ2-5
abundance: once
v_gene: TRBV15
d_gene: NA
CDR3aa: CATSRDLGARTQYF
CDR3nt: TGTGCCACCAGCAGAGATCTGGGGGCTCGGACCCAGTACTTC

j_gene: TRBJ1-1
abundance: NA
v_gene: TRBV5-1
d_gene: NA
CDR3aa: CASSLEGRPGEAFF
CDR3nt: TGCGCCAGCAGCTTGGAAGGTCGGCCGGGTGAAGCTTTCTTT

j_gene: TRBJ2-7
abundance: NA
v_gene: TRBV5-1
d_gene: NA
CDR3aa: CASSLAGGVAAYEQYF
CDR3nt: TGCGCCAGCAGCTTGGCGGGCGGGGTAGCAGCTTACGAGCAGTACTTC

j_gene: TRBJ1-3
abundance: NA
v_gene: TRBV19
d_gene: NA
CDR3aa: CATSIGGYGNTIYF
CDR3nt: TGTGCCACCAGTATCGGGGGGTACGGAAACACCATATATTTT

j_gene: TRBJ2-5
abundance: NA
v_gene: TRBV19
d_gene: NA
CDR3aa: CASRDTFIQETQYF
CDR3nt: TGTGCCAGTAGGGACACCTTTATCCAAGAGACCCAGTACTTC

j_gene: TRBJ2-7
abundance: NA
v_gene: TRBV5-5
d_gene: TRBD1
CDR3aa: CASSRRDREHEQYF
CDR3nt: TGTGCCAGCAGCCGCCGGGACAGGGAGCACGAGCAGTACTTC

j_gene: TRBJ2-7
abundance: NA
v_gene: TRBV18
d_gene: NA
CDR3aa: CASSLSPGSYEQYF
CDR3nt: TGTGCCAGCTCACTATCACCGGGATCCTACGAGCAGTACTTC

j_gene: TRBJ2-1
abundance: NA
v_gene: TRBV7-9
d_gene: NA
CDR3aa: CASSRGDREQFF
CDR3nt: TGTGCCAGCAGCCGAGGCGACAGAGAGCAGTTCTTC

j_gene: TRBJ2-5
abundance: NA
v_gene: TRBV5-1
d_gene: NA
CDR3aa: CASSAGAGETQYF
CDR3nt: TGCGCCAGCAGCGCAGGGGCGGGTGAGACCCAGTACTTC

j_gene: TRBJ2-5
abundance: few
v_gene: TRBV28
d_gene: TRBD1
CDR3aa: CASSSIRLGQGARETQYF
CDR3nt: TGTGCCAGCAGTTCGATAAGACTGGGACAGGGGGCGAGGGAGACCCAGTACTTC

j_gene: TRBJ2-7
abundance: NA
v_gene: TRBV7-6
d_gene: TRBD2
CDR3aa: CASSRESGGAYEQYF
CDR3nt: TGTGCCAGCAGCCGAGAGAGCGGGGGGGCCTACGAGCAGTACTTC

j_gene: TRBJ1-3
abundance: NA
v_gene: TRBV28
d_gene: TRBD1
CDR3aa: CASSVTGASGNTIYF
CDR3nt: TGTGCCAGCAGTGTAACAGGGGCTTCGGGAAACACCATATATTTT

j_gene: TRBJ2-7
abundance: NA
v_gene: TRBV15
d_gene: TRBD1
CDR3aa: CATSRDHSPSGGTLGEQYF
CDR3nt: TGTGCCACCAGCAGAGATCATAGCCCGTCAGGGGGAACCCTCGGCGAGCAGTACTTC

j_gene: TRBJ1-3
abundance: NA
v_gene: TRBV9
d_gene: NA
CDR3aa: CASSLSGNTIYF
CDR3nt: TGTGCCAGCAGCCTCTCTGGAAACACCATATATTTT

j_gene: TRBJ2-7
abundance: NA
v_gene: TRBV7-3
d_gene: TRBD1
CDR3aa: CASSSLGTGSEQYF
CDR3nt: TGTGCCAGCAGCTCACTCGGGACAGGGAGCGAGCAGTACTTC

j_gene: TRBJ2-1
abundance: NA
v_gene: TRBV5-1
d_gene: NA
CDR3aa: CASSLGEGEQFF
CDR3nt: TGCGCCAGCAGCTTGGGAGAGGGTGAGCAGTTCTTC

j_gene: TRBJ2-2
abundance: NA
v_gene: TRBV2
d_gene: TRBD2
CDR3aa: CASTLGLAGAGTGELFF
CDR3nt: TGTGCCAGCACTCTAGGACTAGCGGGAGCGGGCACCGGGGAGCTGTTTTTT

j_gene: TRBJ2-5
abundance: NA
v_gene: TRBV9
d_gene: NA
CDR3aa: CASSASEGGQGARRSTQYF
CDR3nt: TGTGCCAGCAGCGCCTCAGAGGGGGGGCAGGGGGCTCGGCGGTCGACCCAGTACTTC

j_gene: TRBJ2-7
abundance: NA
v_gene: TRBV4-3
d_gene: TRBD1
CDR3aa: CASSQGQGTGYEQYF
CDR3nt: TGCGCCAGCAGCCAAGGACAGGGTACCGGCTACGAGCAGTACTTC

j_gene: TRBJ1-4
abundance: NA
v_gene: TRBV29-1
d_gene: NA
CDR3aa: CSVNTAQTNEKLFF
CDR3nt: TGCAGCGTTAATACAGCTCAAACTAATGAAAAACTGTTTTTT

j_gene: TRBJ2-5
abundance: NA
v_gene: TRBV27
d_gene: NA
CDR3aa: CASSLSGREETQYF
CDR3nt: TGTGCCAGCAGTTTATCGGGGAGAGAAGAGACCCAGTACTTC

j_gene: TRBJ1-4
abundance: NA
v_gene: TRBV5-1
d_gene: TRBD1
CDR3aa: CASSLQGAGEKLFF
CDR3nt: TGCGCCAGCAGCTTGCAGGGGGCAGGAGAAAAACTGTTTTTT

j_gene: TRBJ1-1
abundance: NA
v_gene: TRBV6-1
d_gene: NA
CDR3aa: CASSEDRPAGERTEAFF
CDR3nt: TGTGCCAGCAGTGAAGATCGACCAGCAGGGGAGAGGACTGAAGCTTTCTTT

j_gene: TRBJ1-2
abundance: NA
v_gene: TRBV15
d_gene: NA
CDR3aa: CATSRLIRGGGYGYTF
CDR3nt: TGTGCCACCAGCAGACTCATTAGGGGCGGGGGCTATGGCTACACCTTC

j_gene: TRBJ2-7
abundance: once
v_gene: TRBV4-2
d_gene: NA
CDR3aa: CASSQGAGTYEQYF
CDR3nt: TGTGCCAGCAGCCAAGGGGCAGGGACCTACGAGCAGTACTTC

j_gene: TRBJ1-2
abundance: once
v_gene: TRBV27
d_gene: NA
CDR3aa: CASSLNPGVNYGYTF
CDR3nt: TGTGCCAGCAGTTTAAATCCCGGGGTTAACTATGGCTACACCTTC

j_gene: TRBJ2-3
abundance: NA
v_gene: TRBV9
d_gene: NA
CDR3aa: CASSVVSTTSTDTQYF
CDR3nt: TGTGCCAGCAGCGTAGTAAGTACTACTAGCACAGATACGCAGTATTTT

j_gene: TRBJ2-7
abundance: NA
v_gene: TRBV30
d_gene: NA
CDR3aa: CAWSVGQADGEQYF
CDR3nt: TGTGCCTGGAGTGTGGGGCAGGCGGACGGCGAGCAGTACTTC